This T cell receptor (beta chain) was sequenced during a study of post-analysis software for immune sequencing data (dated by TCRdb to 2015 to 2017). In the study overall: The recorded disease courses included relapsing-remitting, secondary progressive and progressive-relapsing multiple sclerosis, and some patients had no subtype annotation. The multiple sclerosis patient repertoires were compared with 11 previously published healthy control repertoires from donors aged about 6 to 28 years. A subset of samples was prepared in parallel using single-end sample barcoding, then pooled and co-amplified after Illumina adapter ligation. The full study reports these points: Patients showed significantly higher frequencies than controls for a few TRBV segments, among them TRBV5-6, TRBV5-1 and TRBV20-1. Normalized Chao1 diversity was significantly lower in multiple sclerosis patients than controls, suggesting substantial peripheral T-cell clonal expansion. Strong co-clustering of samples prepared in the same batch was shown by direct clustering with F measure, prompting a batch-effect correction. The control group was slightly older than the multiple sclerosis patient group.

Per the germline V gene, SQVTM is the CDR1 and ANQGSEA is the CDR2. A distance of 17 bases separates the germline ends of V and J, which lose 4 bases and 2 bases respectively. The CDR3 starts with the cysteine, ends with the phenylalanine, and has 15 residues. This entry keeps only the CDR3 DNA: 45 bases, framed from base 1. Libraries came from PCR. TCRdb lists the instrument as Illumina HiSeq 2500. To reduce PCR and sequencing biases, unique molecular identifiers were incorporated into the TCR beta cDNA libraries. Every 1 to 10 million input T cells yielded 500,000 or so cDNA molecules, meaning each molecule approximated one T cell. The patient libraries were prepared and sequenced with the same protocol used for the earlier healthy control dataset. Within a given batch, samples were prepared together, multiplexed and sequenced on the same HiSeq lane. Concerning the study's data processing: Raw barcoded reads were processed with MIGEC, and single-read molecular identifier groups were discarded before consensus assembly and CDR3 extraction. VDJtools was used for post-analysis of the clonotype tables, and diversity was normalized by down-sampling every dataset to the size of the smallest sample. In repertoire overlap clustering, CDR3 amino acid sequences, but not nucleotide sequences, were matched to correct batch-related cross-sample contamination. Clones were called with MiXCR by TCRdb after fastp trimmed the public reads at Q25, and only in-frame beta chains were retained. Every distinct CDR3 protein forms one entry, paired with its most common genes and DNA. TCRdb, not the original authors, processed these V and J calls. This sample has about 820,000 distinct CDR3 sequences in its table, and about 53% of those were observed once. The top ten hold about 4.8% of the sample.

TCR beta repertoires were profiled from peripheral blood of approximately 13 young patients with multiple sclerosis to demonstrate the VDJtools post-analysis software. The patients with multiple sclerosis were children and adolescents between roughly 6 and 17 years of age. This clonotype was observed a few times. It has no known antigen specificity. The input lacks base qualities; no much larger clone sits a single base away. This chain joins TRBV29-1 to TRBJ1-2; no confident D gene assignment can be made. This receptor was taken from a girl between 5 and 17 years old with multiple sclerosis. Sequences were obtained from blood. The CDR3 reads CSVGGSRSVNYGYTF. Here is the DNA: TGCAGCGTTGGAGGCAGCCGGTCGGTCAACTATGGCTACACCTTC.